The clone carrying this T cell receptor beta chain has just a few counts. These data come from a study of cytomegalovirus exposure and HLA in healthy donors. PCR primers comprised 60 Vbeta and 13 Jbeta primers. Profiling relied on immunoSEQ multiplex PCR, and the TCRdb table lists in-frame clones only, not all of them. This table has a few hundred thousand clones, approximately 80% appearing once. Germline V CDR1 and CDR2: MDHEN, SYDVKM. Trimming cost V 2 bases and J 1 base, with 8 bases left between them. The CDR3 is 14 amino acids. Sequencing was performed on PBMCs. The source is a girl aged 5-17 years in good health and CMV-seronegative. The chain is built from TRBV28 and TRBJ1-1; perhaps TRBD1 as D (6 bases). The CDR3 DNA follows: TGTGCCAGCAGTTTAGGGGGACAGAACACTGAAGCTTTCTTT. It is translated as CASSLGGQNTEAFF.